This T cell receptor beta chain was documented in a study of blood T cells in healthy people across ages. Findings of the study overall: When one million T cells were used, diversity estimates were thought to be underestimates. Age showed a roughly linear inverse relationship with TCR beta diversity per million T cells.

CDR3 length: 15 residues. Trimming shortened V by 1 base and J by 5 bases, and 11 bases separated the two germline ends. Per germline, CDR1 SGHTA and CDR2 FQGNSA. Then a second PCR, running roughly 7 to 12 cycles, was carried out with a sample-barcoded 5' primer and a J-beta primer mix. TCRdb re-analysed the 5' RACE reads in MiXCR, keeping a single row per CDR3 protein. The sample consists of 500,000 to 600,000 distinct CDR3 sequences, 27% of them appearing once. This clonotype has only a few counts. Its specificity is unknown. The receptor was derived from a woman aged 70-85 years in good health. Sequenced material: blood. The V call is TRBV7-2, the J call TRBJ2-2; perhaps D is TRBD1 or TRBD2 (5 bases each). DNA for the CDR3: TGTGCCAGCAGCTTAGTGGGGGTGATTACCGGGGAGCTGTTTTTT. Its protein product is CASSLVGVITGELFF.